The 20 T cell receptor beta chains reported below all come from one sample, sequenced in a study of blood T cell repertoires in COVID-19. TCRdb's copy holds only in-frame clones and misses some; the assay was immunoSEQ multiplex PCR. Among about 150,000 clones listed, over 70% were seen once. Sequencing was done on a sample of peripheral blood. These TCRs come from a man aged 55 to 70 with acute or convalescent COVID-19.

V gene TRBV4-1 combines with J gene TRBJ1-4; TRBD1 matches at 9 bases. The CDR3 has 14 residues. Germline CDR1 is MGHRA and CDR2 is YSYEKL. V shed 4 bases and J 7 bases; nucleotides not matched to a gene: 4. DNA of the CDR3: TGCGCCAGCAGCCCGGGGGGACAGGGTGAAAAACTGTTTTTT. Translated: CASSPGGQGEKLFF.

Of note for this clone: The identical CDR3 is also encoded by other nucleotide sequences in the sample. The chain uses TRBV3-1 (or the pseudogene TRBV3-2) and TRBJ2-2; no definite D call. The CDR3 totals 15 residues. Between the trimmed V and J ends, which lost 1 base and 4 bases, there was a span of 10 bases. Germline V gives CDR1 LGHDT, CDR2 YNNKEL (reference sequence). The chain's CDR3 is CASSQGVGATGELFF. CDR3 in DNA: TGTGCCAGCAGCCAAGGGGTCGGAGCCACCGGGGAGCTGTTTTTT.

This clone turned up a few times. The CDR3 sequence: CASNRGANTEAFF. The CDR3 bases are TGTGCCTCCAATCGGGGGGCTAACACTGAAGCTTTCTTT. The V call is TRBV6-6, the J call TRBJ1-1; weak D call: TRBD1 (6 bases). Trimming left V 11 bases short and J 2 bases short, with 15 bases between. Germline V gene data show CDR1 as MNHNY and CDR2 as SVGAGI (reference sequence). The CDR3 spans 13 residues.

The chain combines TRBV28 with TRBJ2-6, with D hard to call. Germline lookup yields CDR1 MDHEN and CDR2 SYDVKM. Deletions cut 0 bases from V and 0 bases from J, with 3 bases between. The CDR3 runs 15 residues. The CDR3 region is CASSLWSSGANVLTF. The CDR3 nucleotides read TGTGCCAGCAGTTTATGGAGCTCTGGGGCCAACGTCCTGACTTTC.

This clone was seen just once. The chain recombines TRBV27 with TRBJ2-7; the D gene is possibly TRBD2 (5 bases). Per the germline V gene, CDR1 is MNHEY and CDR2 is SMNVEV (reference sequence). The CDR3 loop spans 16 amino acids. Trimming removed 6 bases from V and 0 bases from J, with 18 bases in between. Here the CDR3 DNA reads TGTGCCAGCAGGGGAACATACAGCGGATACTCCTACGAGCAGTACTTC. Protein sequence: CASRGTYSGYSYEQYF.

The chain recombines TRBV29-1 with TRBJ2-2; D call uncertain. Trimming pared 6 bases from V and 3 bases from J, leaving 5 bases between. The CDR3 has 11 amino acids. In germline, CDR1 is SQVTM, CDR2 ANQGSEA. This CDR3 is CSVSDTGELFF. In DNA, the CDR3 is TGCAGCGTCTCGGACACCGGGGAGCTGTTTTTT.

CDR3 bases: TGTGCCAGCGTAGGGGCAGGGCGAAATTCACCCCTCCACTTT. Amino acids: CASVGAGRNSPLHF. The V gene is TRBV28, the J gene TRBJ1-6, with D tentatively TRBD1 (5 bases). The length of the CDR3 is 14 residues. V gave up 8 bases and J gave up 7 bases, with 15 bases separating them. Germline V lookup: CDR1 MDHEN, CDR2 SYDVKM.

This rearrangement joins TRBV5-6 to TRBJ2-7, with 7 nucleotides matching TRBD2. J lost 0 bases, V lost 4 bases, and 7 bases had no gene match. The CDR3 is 15 amino acids. Germline CDR1 and CDR2: SGHDT and YYEEEE. The CDR3 DNA reads TGTGCCAGCAGCCCCCGGTGGGGGGGCTCCTACGAGCAGTACTTC. This translates into CASSPRWGGSYEQYF.

This chain joins TRBV7-9 and TRBJ2-7, with TRBD2 as a possible D gene (5 bases). In germline, CDR1 is SEHNR, CDR2 FQNEAQ (reference sequence). This CDR3 contains 13 residues. V lost 5 bases and J lost 5, with 13 bases in between. The CDR3 here is CASSRGFTDEQYF. CDR3 in DNA: TGTGCCAGCAGCCGGGGATTTACCGACGAGCAGTACTTC.

In this sample, this clone turned up a few times. The gene calls are TRBV27 and TRBJ1-2; D possibly corresponds to TRBD1 (5 bases). Germline lookup yields CDR1 MNHEY and CDR2 SMNVEV (reference sequence). The V end lost 2 bases, the J end lost 3 bases, and 13 bases lay between the germline ends. CDR3 length: 15 amino acids. The CDR3 loop is CASSLRATEYYGYTF. The CDR3 DNA is TGTGCCAGCAGTTTAAGGGCGACAGAGTACTATGGCTACACCTTC.

The J gene is TRBJ1-4, the V gene TRBV3-1 (or the pseudogene TRBV3-2); tentatively, D is TRBD1 (5 bases). CDR1 is LGHDT and CDR2 is YNNKEL in the germline V gene (reference sequence). V was cut by 4 bases and J by 2 bases, with 14 bases left in between. This CDR3 is built from 16 residues. CDR3 nucleotides: TGTGCCAGCAGCCGCTATGGGGGGAGGACTAATGAAAAACTGTTTTTT. Protein sequence: CASSRYGGRTNEKLFF.

The chain carries TRBV29-1 and TRBJ2-1; unclear D gene. The CDR3 covers 16 residues. Germline-derived CDR1 and CDR2 are SQVTM and ANQGSEA. Trimming took off 0 bases at V and 1 base at J, with 13 bases between the two ends. The CDR3 sequence: CSVEDLGQSSYNEQFF. The CDR3, as DNA: TGCAGCGTTGAAGATCTTGGTCAGTCATCCTACAATGAGCAGTTCTTC.

J is TRBJ1-4 and V is TRBV4-1, with D perhaps matching TRBD1 (6 bases). From germline, CDR1 is MGHRA and CDR2 YSYEKL. The CDR3 length is 14 residues. V lost 7 bases, J lost 7 bases, and 16 bases lay in between. CDR3 sequence: CASTLTGVGEKLFF. The CDR3 bases are TGCGCCAGCACCCTGACAGGTGTGGGTGAAAAACTGTTTTTT.

The chain uses TRBV3-1 (or the pseudogene TRBV3-2) and TRBJ2-7; possible D gene TRBD2, 7 bases. From germline, CDR1 is LGHDT and CDR2 YNNKEL (reference sequence). V lost 3 bases to trimming and J lost 9 bases, with 21 bases between them. CDR3 length: 15 amino acids. CDR3: CASSQRTVGTTGQYF. The CDR3 bases are TGTGCCAGCAGCCAGAGGACAGTGGGGACTACGGGGCAGTACTTC.

CDR3 amino acids: CASSFASSGNTIYF. The CDR3 region has the DNA TGTGCCAGCAGCTTCGCGAGCTCTGGAAACACCATATATTTT. This rearrangement joins TRBV11-2 to TRBJ1-3; D is ambiguous. The CDR3 is 14 residues long. V was pared by 3 bases and J by 0 bases, with 6 bases between. Germline CDR1 and CDR2: SGHAT and FQNNGV.

CDR3 in amino acids: CSVEENPGTGGQYF. In DNA, the CDR3 is TGCAGCGTTGAAGAAAATCCCGGGACAGGGGGGCAGTACTTC. The V call is TRBV29-1, the J call TRBJ2-7; 11 bases fit TRBD1. Germline CDR1 SQVTM, CDR2 ANQGSEA. The CDR3 runs to 14 residues. V lost 0 bases to trimming and J lost 9 bases; unmatched junction nucleotides: 7.

V and J are TRBV6-6 and TRBJ2-2, with D tentatively TRBD1 (6 bases). The CDR3 is made up of 15 amino acids. The V gene's germline CDR1 is MNHNY and CDR2 SVGAGI (reference sequence). With 0 bases removed from V and 7 bases from J, the gap between germline ends came to 12 bases. The DNA of the CDR3 is TGTGCCAGCAGTTACTCCACAGGGTCCGGCGGGGAGCTGTTTTTT. Residues: CASSYSTGSGGELFF.

The V and J genes are TRBV7-9 and TRBJ2-1, with 15 bases matching TRBD2. The V and J ends lost 6 bases and 0 bases, in that order; junction bases with no gene match: 6. The CDR3 runs 18 residues. Germline CDR1 and CDR2: SEHNR and FQNEAQ (reference sequence). The CDR3 DNA follows: TGTGCCAGCAGATCGGGACTAGCGGGAGGAAGCTCCTACAATGAGCAGTTCTTC. Amino acid sequence: CASRSGLAGGSSYNEQFF.

This clone came up once. The chain couples TRBV7-6 to TRBJ1-5; no clear D gene. There are 13 residues in the CDR3. V lost 4 bases, J lost 4 bases, and 8 bases lay in between. Germline loops: CDR1 SGHVS, CDR2 FNYEAQ. The CDR3 coding sequence is TGTGCCAGCAGCTCCCAGGAAAATCAGCCCCAGCATTTT. It encodes CASSSQENQPQHF.

This clone was counted a few times. The chain is built from TRBV18 and TRBJ1-1, with D possibly matching TRBD1 (5 bases). The germline gives CDR1 KGHSH, CDR2 LQKENI. The V and J ends lost 2 bases and 8 bases respectively, with 9 bases between them. CDR3 length: 12 amino acids. The CDR3 DNA follows: TGTGCCAGCTCACCAATGACAGAAGAAGCTTTCTTT. It is translated as CASSPMTEEAFF.